Detailed here is one T cell receptor (beta chain). Its antigen is not identified. TRB rearrangements were amplified by touch-down multiplex PCR with mixed TRB-A/B primers. TCRdb derives one entry per CDR3 protein from the multiplex PCR reads, leaving out DNA. This table holds about 9,500 distinct CDR3 sequences. This sample was included in a study of T cell clusters in autoimmune cytopenias. Study-level information: TRB sequencing had a median 51,575 reads and 2,350 distinct clonotypes per sample.

Tens of thousands of genome equivalents of blood DNA were amplified for TRB. General study points: Clustering suggested that physiological T cell clusters were missing in primary autoimmune cytopenia patients.

The sequenced material came from peripheral blood. The sequence came from a human donor with an autoimmune cytopenia or autoimmune hepatitis (not recorded which).

CDR3: CSAPDRGRGEKLFF. The V call is TRBV20-1, the J call TRBJ1-4; as DNA is missing, the TRBD1 call by TCRdb cannot be tested. The CDR3 covers 14 residues. Germline V gene lookup returns CDR1 DFQATT and CDR2 SNEGSKA (reference sequence).